These 22 T cell receptor beta chains share one sample of origin, sequenced in a study of blood T cell repertoires in COVID-19. Produced via immunoSEQ multiplex PCR; TCRdb's table is partial and in-frame only. The sample records a few hundred thousand clones, about 87% being singletons. Sample: PBMCs or T cells enriched from blood (not recorded which). The origin of the receptors is a man in his late teens or twenties with acute COVID-19.

The chain has TRBV11-3 and TRBJ2-7; 10 bases are a match to TRBD2. V shed 1 base and J 2 bases; nucleotides not matched to a gene: 11. The germline V gene has CDR1 SGHNT and CDR2 YENEEA. The CDR3 is 18 residues long. The CDR3 bases are TGTGCCAGCAGCTTAGCCCTAAGGACTAGCGGATCTCCCTACGAGCAGTACTTC. This codes for CASSLALRTSGSPYEQYF.

This sequence joins TRBV7-2 and TRBJ1-1; 8 bases fit TRBD1. V dropped 5 bases and J dropped 1; count of bases not matched to a gene: 6. Per germline, CDR1 SGHTA and CDR2 FQGNSA. There are 15 residues in the CDR3. The CDR3 region has the DNA TGTGCCAGCAGCCCGAGGACAGGGCGGAACACTGAAGCTTTCTTT. Translating it yields CASSPRTGRNTEAFF.

The chain joins TRBV19 to TRBJ2-2, with 8 nucleotides matching TRBD2. V lost 5 bases to trimming and J lost 0 bases; unmatched junction nucleotides: 5. This CDR3 contains 16 residues. Per germline, CDR1 LNHDA and CDR2 SQIVND (reference sequence). CDR3 amino acids: CASSPIAGSNTGELFF. The CDR3 nucleotides read TGTGCCAGTAGTCCTATAGCGGGGTCGAACACCGGGGAGCTGTTTTTT.

As for this clone: The junction differs from germline at one of its ends, possibly a read error. J is TRBJ1-1 and V is TRBV11-2; D might be TRBD1 (6 bases). Per the germline V gene, CDR1 is SGHAT and CDR2 is FQNNGV. CDR3 length: 13 amino acids. The CDR3 nucleotides read TGTGTCAGCAGCTTCGGGGGGGCCACTGAAGCTTTCTTT. Amino acid sequence: CVSSFGGATEAFF.

The chain joins TRBV9 to TRBJ1-6; D unclear. The CDR3 spans 13 residues. V was pared by 0 bases and J by 10 bases, with 8 bases between. The V gene's germline CDR1 is SGDLS and CDR2 YYNGEE. The CDR3, as DNA: TGTGCCAGCAGCGTAGCTGCACAATCACCCCTCCACTTT. Its protein is CASSVAAQSPLHF.

The CDR3 reads CASSIAGWENQPQHF. In nucleotides, the CDR3 is TGTGCCAGTAGTATTGCCGGGTGGGAGAATCAGCCCCAGCATTTT. The rearrangement links TRBV19 to TRBJ1-5; D not resolved. The CDR3 has 15 amino acids. Trimming stripped 3 bases from V and 4 bases from J, with 13 bases between. Germline-derived CDR1 and CDR2 are LNHDA and SQIVND (reference sequence).

The chain carries TRBV3-1 (or the pseudogene TRBV3-2) and TRBJ2-1, with 10 bases lining up with TRBD2. The CDR3 is 15 amino acids. Germline V CDR1 and CDR2: LGHDT, YNNKEL (reference sequence). Losses at the gene ends were 0 bases for V and 4 bases for J; bases not matched to a gene: 0. The CDR3 DNA follows: TGTGCCAGCAGCCAAGAACTAGCGGGATACAATGAGCAGTTCTTC. Protein product: CASSQELAGYNEQFF.

V usage is TRBV3-1 (or the pseudogene TRBV3-2) and J usage is TRBJ1-1; the match to TRBD1 covers 7 bases. The germline CDR1 and CDR2 sequences are LGHDT and YNNKEL (reference sequence). The V segment lost 2 bases and the J segment 3 bases; nucleotides outside the gene matches: 3. CDR3 length equals 14 residues. CDR3 sequence (DNA): TGTGCCAGCAGCCAAAGGGGGCAGGACACTGAAGCTTTCTTT. It translates to CASSQRGQDTEAFF.

The rearrangement uses TRBV6-2 or TRBV6-3 and TRBJ2-1, with TRBD1 as a possible D gene (5 bases). The CDR3 totals 16 residues. Deletions cut 2 bases from V and 2 bases from J, with 13 bases between. Germline CDR1 MNHEY, CDR2 SVGEGT. This chain's CDR3 is CASSYPTASTYNEQFF. The CDR3 DNA reads TGTGCCAGCAGTTACCCGACAGCCAGCACCTACAATGAGCAGTTCTTC.

The chain recombines TRBV19 with TRBJ1-2, with D unclear. CDR3 length: 13 residues. The germline V gene encodes CDR1 LNHDA and CDR2 SQIVND (reference sequence). Trimming pared 7 bases from V and 4 bases from J, leaving 13 bases between. CDR3 region: CASTQGGGYGYTF. The DNA of the CDR3 is TGTGCCAGTACCCAAGGAGGTGGCTATGGCTACACCTTC.

The rearrangement links TRBV3-1 (or the pseudogene TRBV3-2) to TRBJ2-7, with 11 bases that match TRBD2. Germline trimming cut 0 bases from V and 5 bases from J; bases unmatched to any gene: 3. Germline CDR1 reads LGHDT; CDR2 reads YNNKEL (reference sequence). This CDR3 is built from 15 residues. The CDR3 bases are TGTGCCAGCAGCCAAGATTTACTAGCGGGAGACGAGCAGTACTTC. It translates to CASSQDLLAGDEQYF.

V and J are TRBV2 and TRBJ2-5; 7 bases line up with TRBD1. V lost 8 bases, J lost 2 bases, and 5 bases stayed unmatched. The CDR3 totals 13 residues. Per the germline V gene, CDR1 is SNHLY and CDR2 is FYNNEI. CDR3 DNA: TGTGCCAGCCTGGACAGGCTACAAGAGACCCAGTACTTC. Its protein product is CASLDRLQETQYF.

The chain employs TRBV10-3 and TRBJ1-2, with D possibly TRBD1 on 6 matching bases. CDR1 is ENHRY and CDR2 is SYGVKD in the germline V gene. There are 15 residues in the CDR3. V gave up 2 bases and J gave up 5 bases, with 15 bases separating them. CDR3 nucleotide sequence: TGTGCCATCAGTGAGGCCTCGACAGGATCGTATGGCTACACCTTC. Translating it yields CAISEASTGSYGYTF.

The V and J genes are TRBV2 and TRBJ2-5, with 10 bases matching TRBD2. The CDR3 length is 15 residues. The trim removed 5 bases at V and 2 bases at J, leaving 5 bases unmatched. Germline-derived CDR1 and CDR2 are SNHLY and FYNNEI. CDR3 region: CASSHRTSGQETQYF. CDR3 DNA: TGTGCCAGCAGTCACCGGACTAGCGGACAAGAGACCCAGTACTTC.

The chain combines TRBV11-1 with TRBJ1-6, with TRBD1 matching 8 bases. Germline-derived CDR1 and CDR2 are SGHAT and FQDESV (reference sequence). V shed 5 bases, J shed 10 bases, and the junction held 7 bases outside the gene matches. This CDR3 has 14 amino acids. This chain's CDR3 is CASSLGQGRSPLHF. The CDR3 nucleotides are TGTGCCAGCAGCCTCGGACAGGGACGGTCACCCCTCCACTTT.

The gene calls are TRBV7-9 and TRBJ2-1, with 8 positions matching TRBD2. The CDR3 extends over 17 amino acids. The germline gives CDR1 SEHNR, CDR2 FQNEAQ (reference sequence). Trimming removed 0 bases from V and 4 bases from J; junction bases left unmatched: 8. CDR3 in amino acids: CASSLARISGIYNEQFF. The DNA of the CDR3 is TGTGCCAGCAGCTTAGCGCGTATTAGCGGGATTTACAATGAGCAGTTCTTC.

The rearrangement uses TRBV6-1 and TRBJ2-2; 7 positions match TRBD1. V shed 6 bases and J 5 bases; nucleotides not matched to a gene: 9. The CDR3 has 15 amino acids. Germline values: CDR1 MNHNS, CDR2 SASEGT. The CDR3 spells CASRDGTVRTGELFF. Here the CDR3 DNA reads TGTGCCAGCAGGGACGGGACAGTTAGAACCGGGGAGCTGTTTTTT.

The rearrangement uses TRBV15 and TRBJ2-1; 8 nucleotides agree with TRBD2. The CDR3 length is 16 residues. The germline gives CDR1 LNHNV, CDR2 YYDKDF (reference sequence). Trimming took 5 bases from V and 5 from J; bases not matched to a gene: 11. The CDR3 nucleotides are TGTGCCACCAGCCGACTCGGAGGGACTAGAGACAATGAGCAGTTCTTC. It codes for CATSRLGGTRDNEQFF. Full variable domain (outside the CDR3, taken from reference TRBV15 and TRBJ2-1): DAMVIQNPRYQVTQFGKPVTLSCSQTLNHNVMYWYQQKSSQAPKLLFHYYDKDFNNEADTPDNFQSRRPNTSFCFLDIRSPGLGDTAMYLCATSRLGGTRDNEQFFGPGTRLTVL.

This clone has just one count. The gene calls are TRBV10-2 and TRBJ2-2, with 7 bases aligning to TRBD2. V shed 6 bases, J shed 0 bases, and the junction held 10 bases outside the gene matches. Germline V lookup: CDR1 WSHSY, CDR2 SAAADI. CDR3 length: 17 residues. The CDR3 loop is CASSTRGEHANTGELFF. In nucleotides, the CDR3 is TGCGCCAGCAGCACCCGGGGGGAACACGCGAACACCGGGGAGCTGTTTTTT.

V usage is TRBV6-4 and J usage is TRBJ2-1; 11 bases map to TRBD2. V gave up 5 bases and J gave up 7 bases; unmatched junction bases: 7. CDR1 is MRHNA, CDR2 SNTAGT, per germline. The CDR3 runs 15 residues. CDR3 residues: CASSPLAGVANEQFF. The DNA of the CDR3 is TGTGCCAGCAGTCCACTAGCGGGAGTAGCAAATGAGCAGTTCTTC.

The chain couples TRBV27 to TRBJ1-1; 12 nucleotides agree with TRBD1. J was trimmed by 0 bases and V by 5 bases; bases with no gene match: 7. The CDR3 contains 17 residues. CDR1 MNHEY and CDR2 SMNVEV come from the germline V gene (reference sequence). The CDR3 DNA reads as TGTGCCAGCAGTCCCGGGACAGGGGGCCGGCTGAACACTGAAGCTTTCTTT. Protein sequence: CASSPGTGGRLNTEAFF.

The rearrangement uses TRBV10-3 and TRBJ1-1; 8 positions agree with TRBD1. The CDR3 runs 14 residues. The V gene's germline CDR1 is ENHRY and CDR2 SYGVKD. Trimming at V came to 6 bases and at J to 5 bases, leaving 8 bases not matched to a gene. The CDR3 DNA follows: TGTGCCATCAGCCCAGGACAGGGTTCGACTGAAGCTTTCTTT. Translating it yields CAISPGQGSTEAFF.